This T cell receptor beta chain was profiled in a study of T cell responses to AZD1222 COVID-19 vaccine. Overall study results and limits: Along spike, vaccine-associated CD4 TCRs were found throughout, with dominance at 160-218 and 743-854. Most donors were white British and more were female, and clonal diversity was possibly underestimated.

The CDR3 runs to 14 residues. Trimming pared 4 bases from V and 8 bases from J, leaving 15 bases between. The V gene's germline CDR1 is LGHNA and CDR2 YSLEER. Generated by immunoSEQ multiplex PCR, the TCRdb table keeps only in-frame clones and is missing some. Among approximately 100,000 clones listed, approximately 89% were seen once. In regard to this clone: Its target is unknown.

The chain joins TRBV4-3 to TRBJ2-1; D not resolved. The source material was peripheral blood, sampled 28 days after the second dose of the MenACWY control vaccine. This sequence was found in an adult who received the MenACWY meningococcal vaccine as a control. The CDR3 nucleotides are TGCGCCAGCAGCCTATACTATAATTCTCATGAGCAGTTCTTC. Residues: CASSLYYNSHEQFF.